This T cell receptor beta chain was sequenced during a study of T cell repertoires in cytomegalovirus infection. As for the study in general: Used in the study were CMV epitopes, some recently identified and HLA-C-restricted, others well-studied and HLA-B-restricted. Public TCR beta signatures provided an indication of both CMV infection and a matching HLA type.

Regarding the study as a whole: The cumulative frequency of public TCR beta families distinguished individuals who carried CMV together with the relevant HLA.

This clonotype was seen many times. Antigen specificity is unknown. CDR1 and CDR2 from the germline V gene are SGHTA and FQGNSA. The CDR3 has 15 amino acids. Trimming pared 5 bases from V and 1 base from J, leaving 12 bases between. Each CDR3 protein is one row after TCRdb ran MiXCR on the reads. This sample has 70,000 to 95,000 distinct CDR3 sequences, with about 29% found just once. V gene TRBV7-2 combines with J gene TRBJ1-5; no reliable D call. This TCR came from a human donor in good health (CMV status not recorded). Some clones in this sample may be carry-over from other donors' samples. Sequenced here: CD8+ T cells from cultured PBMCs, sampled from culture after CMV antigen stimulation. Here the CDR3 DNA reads TGTGCCAGCAGCCCGTACCAATTCAGCAATCAGCCCCAGCATTTT. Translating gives CASSPYQFSNQPQHF.